This T cell receptor (beta chain) stems from a study of blood T cell repertoires in COVID-19. Overall study context: Researchers got acute and convalescent COVID-19 samples from the United States, Italy and Spain. PBMCs, B-cell-depleted T cells, or T cells were the source of the cDNA or gDNA that made up the material.

Trimming cost V 1 base and J 6 bases, with 18 bases left between them. Germline-derived CDR1 and CDR2 are SGHAT and FQNNGV. The CDR3 extends over 16 amino acids. A Seattle source enrolled patients during active infection and followed them longitudinally. Per the study methods: Quantification of nucleated cells was approximated via reference gene primer amplification. TCRdb's table, derived via immunoSEQ multiplex PCR, lists solely in-frame clones and lacks some. Clone size and the V and J calls come from that table; the DNA yielded D and trimming. This table holds 150,000 to 250,000 clones, 94% found once.

The V and J genes are TRBV11-2 and TRBJ1-1; no firm D call. Material: peripheral blood. This receptor was taken from a man aged 25 to 45 with COVID-19, enrolled during active disease. CDR3 nucleotides: TGTGCCAGCAGCTTAGGGGTCTTGAACGGGAAGGCTGAAGCTTTCTTT. It specifies CASSLGVLNGKAEAFF.